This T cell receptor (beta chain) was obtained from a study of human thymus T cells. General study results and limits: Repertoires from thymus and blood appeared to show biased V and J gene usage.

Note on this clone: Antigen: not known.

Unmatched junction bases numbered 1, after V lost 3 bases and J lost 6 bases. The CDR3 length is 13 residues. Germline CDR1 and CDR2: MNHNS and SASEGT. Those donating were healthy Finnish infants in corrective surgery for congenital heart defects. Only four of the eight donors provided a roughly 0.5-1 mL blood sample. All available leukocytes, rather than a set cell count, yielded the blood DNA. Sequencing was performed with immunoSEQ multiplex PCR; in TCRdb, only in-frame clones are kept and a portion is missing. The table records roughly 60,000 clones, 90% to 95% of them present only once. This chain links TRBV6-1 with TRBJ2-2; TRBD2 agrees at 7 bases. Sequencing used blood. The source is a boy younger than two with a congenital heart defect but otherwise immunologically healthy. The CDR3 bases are TGTGCCAGCAGTGAGCTAGCGGCCGGGGAGCTGTTTTTT. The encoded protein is CASSELAAGELFF.